Below are 19 T cell receptor beta chains sequenced from a single sample in a study of T-cell reconstitution after alpha-beta-depleted transplantation in children. Unique molecular identifiers were incorporated during preparation of the TCRbeta library. TCRdb re-called the PCR reads with MiXCR, one entry per CDR3 protein. This sample has about 72,000 distinct CDR3 sequences, with about 7% found just once. This specimen was PBMCs from the stem cell graft donor, taken from the stem cell graft. These receptors all stem from a human donor who donated a stem cell graft to a child with acute lymphoblastic leukemia.

This chain connects TRBV7-3 to TRBJ1-1, with TRBD1 matching over 10 bases. The CDR3 loop spans 18 amino acids. V was clipped by 0 bases and J by 5 bases; unmatched bases: 12. CDR1 and CDR2 from the germline V gene are SGHTA and FQGTGA. The CDR3 loop is CASSLTGGQGVMGTEAFF. In DNA form, the CDR3 reads TGTGCCAGCAGCTTAACGGGTGGACAGGGGGTGATGGGAACTGAAGCTTTCTTT.

This clonotype was counted a few times. The chain employs TRBV27 and TRBJ2-5; D gene ambiguous. CDR1 and CDR2 (germline): MNHEY, SMNVEV (reference sequence). CDR3 size: 13 residues. Trimming cost V 4 bases and J 2 bases, with 8 bases left between them. CDR3 nucleotide sequence: TGTGCCAGCAGTTCGCCGTGGCAAGAGACCCAGTACTTC. Encoded protein: CASSSPWQETQYF.

This clonotype appeared many times. The V and J genes are TRBV13 and TRBJ1-2; 7 bases match TRBD1. This CDR3 has 16 residues. V shed 0 bases and J 2 bases; nucleotides not matched to a gene: 6. The germline V gene has CDR1 PRHDT and CDR2 FYEKMQ (reference sequence). Written as DNA, the CDR3 is TGTGCCAGCAGCTTAGGCCGGGCCAGGGGGAACTATGGCTACACCTTC. Translation gives CASSLGRARGNYGYTF.

This clonotype occurred a few times. The chain carries TRBV4-3 and TRBJ1-2; D gene unclear. Trimming took off 3 bases at V and 4 bases at J, with 18 bases between the two ends. This CDR3 has 16 residues. Germline-derived CDR1 and CDR2 are LGHNA and YSLEER. This chain's CDR3 is CASSQGMDDQLYGYTF. The DNA for the CDR3 is TGCGCCAGCAGCCAGGGTATGGACGATCAACTCTATGGCTACACCTTC.

CDR3 loop: CSVAPGLAVWETQYF. The CDR3 DNA follows: TGCAGCGTTGCTCCGGGACTAGCGGTCTGGGAGACCCAGTACTTC. The chain links TRBV29-1 to TRBJ2-5; TRBD2 matches at 11 bases. Trimming at V came to 4 bases and at J to 5 bases, leaving 9 bases not matched to a gene. Germline assignment: CDR1 SQVTM and CDR2 ANQGSEA. The CDR3 extends over 15 amino acids. Drawing the rest from reference TRBV29-1 and TRBJ2-5, the complete variable domain is SAVISQKPSRDICQRGTSLTIQCQVDSQVTMMFWYRQQPGQSLTLIATANQGSEATYESGFVIDKFPISRPNLTFSTLTVSNMSPEDSSIYLCSVAPGLAVWETQYFGPGTRLLVL.

This clonotype was seen repeatedly, ten times or more. This chain uses TRBV4-1 with TRBJ2-2; no reliable D call. Germline loops: CDR1 MGHRA, CDR2 YSYEKL. V was trimmed by 2 bases and J by 7 bases, leaving 2 bases between them. The CDR3 spans 11 residues. CDR3 protein: CASSQYGELFF. CDR3 sequence (DNA): TGCGCCAGCAGCCAATACGGGGAGCTGTTTTTT.

This clonotype was observed many times. This chain uses TRBV5-5 with TRBJ2-7; D remains ambiguous. Looked up from germline, CDR1 is SGHKS and CDR2 is YYEKEE (reference sequence). The germline V and J ends were trimmed by 0 bases and 0 bases, with 10 bases remaining between them. The CDR3 is 15 residues long. CDR3 protein: CASSLGLAVSYEQYF. The CDR3 nucleotides read TGTGCCAGCAGCTTGGGGCTTGCGGTCTCCTACGAGCAGTACTTC.

Many counts were recorded for this clonotype. This chain connects TRBV29-1 to TRBJ2-3, with 10 nucleotides matching TRBD2. After removal of 3 bases from V and 0 bases from J, the junction contained 15 bases not matched to a gene. The CDR3 is made up of 19 amino acids. Germline CDR1 is SQVTM and CDR2 is ANQGSEA. DNA for the CDR3: TGCAGCGTTGATTTAGAGTGGCTAGCGGGGGCAACTAGCACAGATACGCAGTATTTT. It is translated as CSVDLEWLAGATSTDTQYF.

This clonotype was recorded many times. The V gene is TRBV10-3, the J gene TRBJ2-5; D is perhaps TRBD2 (5 bases). The germline V gene has CDR1 ENHRY and CDR2 SYGVKD. V was clipped by 8 bases and J by 4 bases, with 23 bases between them. This CDR3 spans 16 amino acids. CDR3 in DNA: TGTGCCATCGGTGTCCGTAGCGCGGCCTGGGGAGAGACCCAGTACTTC. Translation gives CAIGVRSAAWGETQYF.

A single count supports this clonotype. This chain uses TRBV5-4 with TRBJ2-5; 7 bases align to TRBD2. The CDR3 is 15 amino acids. The J segment lost 0 bases and the V segment lost 4 bases, leaving 6 bases of the junction unmatched. CDR1 SGHNT and CDR2 YYREEE come from the germline V gene (reference sequence). CDR3: CASSPKGLDQETQYF. CDR3 in DNA: TGTGCCAGCAGCCCAAAAGGACTAGACCAAGAGACCCAGTACTTC.

The chain has TRBV12-3 or TRBV12-4 and TRBJ1-1; D is uncertain. Trimming cost V 2 bases and J 1 base, with 20 bases left between them. CDR3 length: 18 residues. The CDR3: CASSLFPLTDQWNTEAFF. The CDR3 DNA reads as TGTGCCAGCAGTTTATTCCCCCTAACAGACCAGTGGAACACTGAAGCTTTCTTT.

At least ten counts were recorded for this clonotype. This chain connects TRBV24-1 to TRBJ2-1, with D uncertain. The germline gives CDR1 KGHDR, CDR2 SFDVKD. Deletions cut 5 bases from V and 0 bases from J, with 4 bases between. The CDR3 is 13 residues long. CDR3 loop: CATSVGSYNEQFF. The CDR3 DNA reads as TGTGCCACCAGTGTTGGCTCCTACAATGAGCAGTTCTTC.

This clonotype turned up a few times. This chain connects TRBV11-1 to TRBJ1-6; D unclear. Trimming stripped 5 bases from V and 7 bases from J, with 6 bases between. The CDR3 covers 12 residues. Germline V CDR1 and CDR2: SGHAT, FQDESV (reference sequence). The CDR3 here is CASSTLNSPLHF. The CDR3 nucleotides are TGTGCCAGCAGCACCTTGAATTCACCCCTCCACTTT.

There are many counts of this clonotype. V usage is TRBV18 and J usage is TRBJ1-1; the D is unclear. The CDR3 is 13 amino acids. Germline V lookup: CDR1 KGHSH, CDR2 LQKENI. Trimming took off 4 bases at V and 1 base at J, with 7 bases between the two ends. The CDR3 DNA reads TGTGCCAGCTCACTTGAGGGGAACACTGAAGCTTTCTTT. The encoded protein is CASSLEGNTEAFF.

This clonotype was observed many times. The chain is built from TRBV4-1 and TRBJ1-1, with a possible D match to TRBD1 (5 bases). The CDR3 spans 16 residues. Germline loops: CDR1 MGHRA, CDR2 YSYEKL. Trimming stripped 2 bases from V and 1 base from J, with 14 bases between. The CDR3 DNA sequence: TGCGCCAGCAGCCAATCTCCGGGACTGGAGAACACTGAAGCTTTCTTT. Its translation is CASSQSPGLENTEAFF.

This clonotype appeared many times. The J gene is TRBJ2-3, the V gene TRBV20-1, with 7 bases that match TRBD2. CDR3 length equals 15 residues. Germline loops: CDR1 DFQATT, CDR2 SNEGSKA (reference sequence). V lost 3 bases and J lost 0; bases outside the gene matches: 6. The CDR3, as DNA: TGCAGTGCTAGGAGACTAGCCTCTAGCACAGATACGCAGTATTTT. Residues: CSARRLASSTDTQYF.

This clonotype has only a few counts. The rearrangement uses TRBV12-3 or TRBV12-4 and TRBJ1-2; D gene unclear. The CDR3 has 13 amino acids. Trimming shortened V by 5 bases and J by 6 bases, and 13 bases separated the two germline ends. The chain's CDR3 is CASSPRRRDGYTF. DNA for the CDR3: TGTGCCAGCAGTCCAAGGCGACGGGATGGCTACACCTTC.

V gene TRBV9 combines with J gene TRBJ1-1; no clear D. This CDR3 comprises 16 residues. The V gene lost 0 bases and the J gene lost 0 bases, with 12 bases spanning the gap. CDR1 is SGDLS, CDR2 YYNGEE, per germline. As DNA, the CDR3 is TGTGCCAGCAGCGTAGGGTTGACGAACCTGAACACTGAAGCTTTCTTT. Translation: CASSVGLTNLNTEAFF. Full variable domain (remainder filled in from reference TRBV9 and TRBJ1-1): DSGVTQTPKHLITATGQRVTLRCSPRSGDLSVYWYQQSLDQGLQFLIQYYNGEERAKGNILERFSAQQFPDLHSELNLSSLELGDSALYFCASSVGLTNLNTEAFFGQGTRLTVV.

This clonotype was counted ten times or more. The chain recombines TRBV12-3 or TRBV12-4 with TRBJ1-5; D gene ambiguous. The CDR3 has 14 amino acids. V lost 7 bases to trimming and J lost 4 bases, with 14 bases between them. CDR3 in amino acids: CASTQGGNNQPQHF. Here the CDR3 DNA reads TGTGCCAGCACCCAAGGAGGGAATAATCAGCCCCAGCATTTT.